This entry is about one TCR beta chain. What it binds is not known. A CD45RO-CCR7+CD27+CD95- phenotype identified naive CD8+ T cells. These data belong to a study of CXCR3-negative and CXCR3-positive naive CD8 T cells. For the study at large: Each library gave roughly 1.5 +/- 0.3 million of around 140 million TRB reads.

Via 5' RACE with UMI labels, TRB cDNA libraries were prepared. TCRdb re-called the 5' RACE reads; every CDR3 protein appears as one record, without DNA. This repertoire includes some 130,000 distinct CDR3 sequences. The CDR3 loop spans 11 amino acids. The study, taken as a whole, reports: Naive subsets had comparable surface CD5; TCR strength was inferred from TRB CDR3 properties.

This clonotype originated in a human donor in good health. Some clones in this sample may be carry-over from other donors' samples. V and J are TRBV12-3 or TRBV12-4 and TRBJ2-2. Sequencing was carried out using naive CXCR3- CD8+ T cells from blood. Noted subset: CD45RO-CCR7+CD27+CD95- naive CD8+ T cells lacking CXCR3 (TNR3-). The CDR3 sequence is CASSWVGELFF.